This entry lists 12 T cell receptor beta chains sequenced from one sample in a study of OX40 agonist ivuxolimab in advanced cancers. Here immunoSEQ multiplex PCR was the method, and the copy in TCRdb shows in-frame clones only, minus some. The table lists roughly 70,000 clones, roughly 80% of them singletons. Sequencing was performed on CD4+ or CD8+ T cells sorted from blood, taken in a trial of the OX40 agonist ivuxolimab. The source is an adult with an advanced solid tumor such as melanoma, head and neck, liver or kidney cancer.

The chain recombines TRBV6-1 with TRBJ1-2; D gene uncertain. Trimming shortened V by 3 bases and J by 2 bases, and 13 bases separated the two germline ends. CDR3 length: 15 amino acids. Germline-derived CDR1 and CDR2 are MNHNS and SASEGT. The CDR3 sequence: CASSEGRLRNYGYTF. In nucleotides, the CDR3 is TGTGCCAGCAGTGAGGGGAGGTTGAGGAACTATGGCTACACCTTC.

This clone was detected only a few times. The chain links TRBV15 to TRBJ1-1, with D possibly matching TRBD1 (5 bases). The CDR3 runs 15 residues. Germline CDR1 and CDR2: LNHNV and YYDKDF (reference sequence). V lost 1 base and J lost 1, with 10 bases in between. The DNA of the CDR3 is TGTGCCACCAGCAGAGTAGCAGGGAGGAACACTGAAGCTTTCTTT. Its translation is CATSRVAGRNTEAFF.

This rearrangement joins TRBV25-1 to TRBJ2-7; TRBD1 aligns across 8 bases. The CDR3 runs to 14 residues. Germline CDR1 MGHDK, CDR2 SYGVNS. After removal of 8 bases from V and 0 bases from J, the junction contained 6 bases not matched to a gene. The CDR3 here is CASSTTGVSYEQYF. The CDR3 region has the DNA TGTGCCAGCTCCACGACAGGGGTCTCCTACGAGCAGTACTTC.

The chain recombines TRBV7-9 with TRBJ2-5, with D possibly matching TRBD1 (6 bases). V was trimmed by 7 bases and J by 1 base, leaving 22 bases between them. Germline-derived CDR1 and CDR2 are SEHNR and FQNEAQ (reference sequence). This CDR3 contains 17 residues. In nucleotides, the CDR3 is TGTGCCAGCAAAGAGTCCAGGACAGACTACACCCAAGAGACCCAGTACTTC. Residues: CASKESRTDYTQETQYF.

This clone has just a few counts. V gene TRBV14 combines with J gene TRBJ2-2; D gene uncertain. The germline V gene encodes CDR1 SGHDN and CDR2 FVKESK. Trimming took off 4 bases at V and 6 bases at J, with 24 bases between the two ends. There are 18 residues in the CDR3. The chain's CDR3 is CASSPSKALGIRPGELFF. CDR3 DNA sequence: TGTGCCAGCAGCCCCTCGAAAGCCTTGGGGATACGGCCCGGGGAGCTGTTTTTT.

This clone was observed a handful of times. This rearrangement joins TRBV28 to TRBJ2-2; D is uncertain. V lost 5 bases to trimming and J lost 6 bases, with 4 bases between them. Germline CDR1 and CDR2: MDHEN and SYDVKM. The CDR3 loop spans 11 amino acids. CDR3 DNA: TGTGCCAGCAGTATTGCCGGGGAGCTGTTTTTT. Its protein is CASSIAGELFF.

The CDR3 reads CASRGAGSGFVDTQYF. The CDR3 DNA reads as TGTGCCAGCAGGGGGGCGGGCAGTGGGTTTGTAGATACGCAGTATTTT. This chain joins TRBV11-2 and TRBJ2-3, with a tentative D call TRBD1 (6 bases). Germline-derived CDR1 and CDR2 are SGHAT and FQNNGV. Trimming removed 6 bases from V and 5 bases from J, with 21 bases in between. CDR3 length: 16 amino acids. The full variable domain, rest sourced from reference TRBV11-2 and TRBJ2-3, is EAGVAQSPRYKIIEKRQSVAFWCNPISGHATLYWYQQILGQGPKLLIQFQNNGVVDDSQLPKDRFSAERLKGVDSTLKIQPAKLEDSAVYLCASRGAGSGFVDTQYFGPGTRLTVL.

V and J are TRBV7-2 and TRBJ2-1; D is unclear. CDR1 is SGHTA and CDR2 is FQGNSA in the germline V gene. CDR3 size: 13 residues. V dropped 1 base and J dropped 4 bases, with 5 bases sitting between them. The CDR3 DNA reads TGTGCCAGCAGCTTAGTCCAGTACAATGAGCAGTTCTTC. Its protein is CASSLVQYNEQFF.

This chain uses TRBV30 with TRBJ1-5; 11 nucleotides match TRBD1. Germline V gene sequence: CDR1 GTSNPN, CDR2 SVGIG (reference sequence). This CDR3 has 15 amino acids. J lost 7 bases, V lost 5 bases, and 10 bases had no gene match. This CDR3 is CAWADRGRAGQPQHF. The CDR3 DNA sequence: TGTGCCTGGGCGGACAGGGGGCGCGCGGGGCAGCCCCAGCATTTT.

The rearrangement joins TRBV7-9 to TRBJ2-2; D gene unclear. With 6 bases removed from V and 6 bases from J, the gap between germline ends came to 14 bases. This CDR3 region has 14 residues. The germline gives CDR1 SEHNR, CDR2 FQNEAQ (reference sequence). CDR3 in amino acids: CASRPSSVAGELFF. CDR3 DNA sequence: TGTGCCAGCAGACCCTCTTCGGTCGCCGGGGAGCTGTTTTTT.

This sequence joins TRBV6-1 and TRBJ2-2; no clear D gene. Germline V gene lookup returns CDR1 MNHNS and CDR2 SASEGT. Trimming removed 5 bases from V and 7 bases from J, with 17 bases in between. The CDR3 runs 15 residues. CDR3 DNA: TGTGCCAGCAGTACCCGACAAGTATCTAGCGGGGAGCTGTTTTTT. It translates to CASSTRQVSSGELFF.

V and J are TRBV5-4 and TRBJ1-1; D unclear. The CDR3 is 14 amino acids. The germline CDR1 and CDR2 sequences are SGHNT and YYREEE (reference sequence). V was cut by 3 bases and J by 0 bases, with 9 bases left in between. CDR3 residues: CASSSGGMNTEAFF. DNA for the CDR3: TGTGCCAGCAGCTCAGGAGGGATGAACACTGAAGCTTTCTTT.